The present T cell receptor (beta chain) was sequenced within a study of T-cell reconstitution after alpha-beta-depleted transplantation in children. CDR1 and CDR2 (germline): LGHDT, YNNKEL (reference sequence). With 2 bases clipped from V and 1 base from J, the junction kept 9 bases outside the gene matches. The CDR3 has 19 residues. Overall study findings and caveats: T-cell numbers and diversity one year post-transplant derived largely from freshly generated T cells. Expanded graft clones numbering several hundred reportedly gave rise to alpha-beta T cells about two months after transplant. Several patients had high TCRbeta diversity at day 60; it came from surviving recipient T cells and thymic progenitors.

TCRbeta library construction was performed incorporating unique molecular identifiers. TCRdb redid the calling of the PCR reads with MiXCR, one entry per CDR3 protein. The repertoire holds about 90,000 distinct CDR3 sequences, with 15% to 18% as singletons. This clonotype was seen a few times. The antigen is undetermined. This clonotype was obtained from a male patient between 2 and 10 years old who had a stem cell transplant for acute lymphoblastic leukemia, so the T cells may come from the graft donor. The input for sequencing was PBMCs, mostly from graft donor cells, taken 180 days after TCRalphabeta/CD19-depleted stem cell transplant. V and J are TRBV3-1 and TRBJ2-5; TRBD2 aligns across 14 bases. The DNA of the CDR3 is TGTGCCAGCAGCCAAAAACCCCGACTAGCGGGGGGGCCCCAAGAGACCCAGTACTTC. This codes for CASSQKPRLAGGPQETQYF.